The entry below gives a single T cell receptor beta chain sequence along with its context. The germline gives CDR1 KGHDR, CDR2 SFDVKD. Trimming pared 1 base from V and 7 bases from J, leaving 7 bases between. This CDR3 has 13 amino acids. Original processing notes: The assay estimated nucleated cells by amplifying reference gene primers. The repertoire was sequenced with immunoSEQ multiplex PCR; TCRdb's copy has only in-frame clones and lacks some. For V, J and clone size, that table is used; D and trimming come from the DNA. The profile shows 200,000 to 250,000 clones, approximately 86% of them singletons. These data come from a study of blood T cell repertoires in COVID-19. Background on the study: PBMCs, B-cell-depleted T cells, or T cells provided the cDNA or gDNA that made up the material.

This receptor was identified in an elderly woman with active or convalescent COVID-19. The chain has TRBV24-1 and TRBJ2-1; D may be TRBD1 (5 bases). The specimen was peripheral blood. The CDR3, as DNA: TGTGCCACCAGTGATTTTGGGGCTAATGAGCAGTTCTTC. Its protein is CATSDFGANEQFF.